Detailed here is one T cell receptor (beta chain). The naive CD8 population came from CD45RO-negative cells selected for CCR7, without terminally differentiated effector memory CD45RA+ cells. The data stem from a study of shared clonotypes between healthy human individuals. Profiling relied on immunoSEQ multiplex PCR, and the TCRdb table lists in-frame clones only, not all of them. The profile shows just over 2,000,000 clones, about 95% of them singletons. The CDR3 is 16 residues long. V gave up 3 bases and J gave up 5 bases; unmatched junction bases: 10. CDR1 and CDR2 from the germline V gene are LGHNA and YNFKEQ.

The sequence was obtained from a young man in good health. The sample comprised naive CD8+ T cells sorted from blood. The chain carries TRBV4-2 and TRBJ2-3; 8 bases are a match to TRBD1. Here the CDR3 reads CASSQYPGQVGDTQYF. For the CDR3, the DNA is TGTGCCAGCAGCCAGTACCCGGGACAGGTGGGAGATACGCAGTATTTT.